Presented here are 5 T cell receptor beta chains from one specimen sequenced in a study of molecular identifiers for immune sequencing clone quantification. Each CDR3 protein gets one entry after TCRdb re-called the PCR reads with MiXCR. Here the sample spans some 100,000 distinct CDR3 sequences, about 35% being singletons. The sample comprised naive CD8+ T cells from blood, with Jurkat cell RNA spiked in. Regarding subset: FACS-sorted CD8+CD4-CCR7+CD45RA+ naive T cells. Receptor source: a human donor in good health. Some libraries in this study had Jurkat cell RNA spiked in.

This clonotype was detected a few times. The rearrangement links TRBV12-3 or TRBV12-4 to TRBJ2-4; D not resolved. The ends were cut back, 0 bases at V and 4 bases at J, with 4 bases in the middle. The CDR3 spans 13 residues. CDR3 protein: CASSLAGKNIQYF. The DNA for the CDR3 is TGTGCCAGCAGTTTAGCAGGGAAAAACATTCAGTACTTC.

As to this clonotype: One junction end does not reproduce the germline sequence, and a read error may be involved. The gene calls are TRBV14 and TRBJ2-3; 8 nucleotides agree with TRBD1. This CDR3 contains 16 residues. Looked up from germline, CDR1 is SGHDN and CDR2 is FVKESK. CDR3 DNA sequence: TGTGCCTGCAGCCGACGGACAGGGAGTGACACAGATACGCAGTATTTT. Its translation: CACSRRTGSDTDTQYF.

This clonotype was seen many times. V gene TRBV5-6 combines with J gene TRBJ2-7; TRBD1 matches 8 bases. This CDR3 has 15 residues. The V gene end was trimmed by 4 bases and the J gene end by 3 bases; junction bases not matched to a gene: 9. Germline V gene data show CDR1 as SGHDT and CDR2 as YYEEEE. CDR3 loop: CASSPPGGTGYEQYF. The CDR3 bases are TGTGCCAGCAGCCCTCCTGGTGGGACAGGCTACGAGCAGTACTTC.

This clonotype was counted many times. The gene calls are TRBV4-1 and TRBJ2-3, with unresolved D. The CDR3 sequence is 15 residues long. V lost 1 base and J 6 bases, leaving 14 bases between the germline ends. The germline CDR1 and CDR2 sequences are MGHRA and YSYEKL. CDR3 loop: CASSQVSGRVDTQYF. CDR3 in DNA: TGCGCCAGCAGCCAAGTCTCTGGTCGCGTCGATACGCAGTATTTT.

In its sample, this clonotype was seen many times. CDR3 in DNA: TGTGCCAGCAGTGCGGACAGGGGAGGCAATCAGCCCCAGCATTTT. It translates to CASSADRGGNQPQHF. The chain uses TRBV2 and TRBJ1-5, with 9 bases that match TRBD1. Germline V lookup: CDR1 SNHLY, CDR2 FYNNEI. The CDR3 totals 15 residues. Trimming removed 4 bases from V and 2 bases from J; junction bases left unmatched: 3.